This TCR beta chain was captured by sequencing in a study of T cell repertoires in cytomegalovirus infection. TCRdb reprocessed the reads with MiXCR, giving one entry per CDR3 protein. The profile shows about 460,000 distinct CDR3 sequences, approximately 10% of them singletons. Study results and caveats: Individuals carrying CMV plus the relevant HLA were identified by cumulative frequency of public TCR beta families.

This clonotype has more than one count but fewer than ten. Its antigen is not identified. Trimming cost V 3 bases and J 3 bases; bases outside gene matches: 8. Germline CDR1 is DFQATT and CDR2 is SNEGSKA (reference sequence). The CDR3 runs 14 residues. This chain uses TRBV20-1 with TRBJ2-7, with TRBD1 identical over 7 bases. The sequencing sample was made of PBMCs. The clonotype originates from a human donor in good health (CMV status not recorded). Some clones in this sample may be carry-over from other donors' samples. The CDR3: CSARAGTAIYEQYF. DNA for the CDR3: TGCAGTGCTAGGGCCGGGACAGCTATCTACGAGCAGTACTTC.